This TCR beta chain was sequenced in a study of blood T cell repertoires in COVID-19. Turning to the study itself: Nucleic acid was either cDNA or gDNA, and it came from T cells, B-cell-depleted T cells, or PBMCs.

This clone occurred once. This CDR3 is built from 15 residues. CDR1 SNHLY and CDR2 FYNNEI come from the germline V gene. V was clipped by 3 bases and J by 3 bases, with 14 bases between them. Original processing methods: Nucleated cell counts were estimated from reference gene primer amplification. Some clones are missing from TCRdb's copy, which holds only in-frame ones; the method was immunoSEQ multiplex PCR. Clonal size and the V and J genes are those of that table, whereas D and trimming came from the DNA. The sample carries 150,000 or so clones, roughly 87% recorded once. This clonotype originated in a woman in her forties or fifties with acute or convalescent COVID-19. The rearrangement links TRBV2 to TRBJ2-5, with D possibly matching TRBD2 (5 bases). The sequenced sample consisted of peripheral blood. This CDR3 is CASSENRQEEETQYF. In DNA, the CDR3 is TGTGCCAGCAGTGAGAACCGGCAGGAGGAAGAGACCCAGTACTTC.